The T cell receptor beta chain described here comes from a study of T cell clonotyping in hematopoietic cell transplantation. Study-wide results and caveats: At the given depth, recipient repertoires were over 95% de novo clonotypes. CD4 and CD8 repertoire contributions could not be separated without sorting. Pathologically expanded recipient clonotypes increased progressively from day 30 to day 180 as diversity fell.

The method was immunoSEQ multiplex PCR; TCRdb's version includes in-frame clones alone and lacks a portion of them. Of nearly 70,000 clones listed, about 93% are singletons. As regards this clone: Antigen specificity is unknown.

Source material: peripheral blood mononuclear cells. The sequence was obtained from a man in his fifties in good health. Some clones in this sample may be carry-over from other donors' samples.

CDR3 sequence reads: CASSFGYSYEQYF. CDR3 sequence (DNA): TGTGCCAGCAGCTTCGGCTACTCCTACGAGCAGTACTTC. The chain carries TRBV2 and TRBJ2-7, with D unresolved. The CDR3 spans 13 residues. In germline, CDR1 is SNHLY, CDR2 FYNNEI. V lost 6 bases to trimming and J lost 0 bases, with 9 bases between them.